This T cell receptor beta chain was retrieved from a study of cytomegalovirus exposure and HLA in healthy donors. Overall study: Inside one of the first data releases sat about 85 million unique TCRs taken from HLA-typed donors.

V lost 6 bases to trimming and J lost 9 bases; unmatched junction nucleotides: 7. The length of the CDR3 is 14 residues. The germline V gene has CDR1 SGDLS and CDR2 YYNGEE. Findings and limits, study-wide: In a later analysis, HLA-associated TCR beta chains were more clonally expanded than equally common others. TCR beta chains numbering 164 were designated cytomegalovirus-associated. It was likely that a cluster of highly shared sequence variants was a sequencing artifact.

In this sample, this clone turned up once. What it binds is not known. In the PCR, 60 Vbeta and 13 Jbeta primers were used. Sequenced by immunoSEQ multiplex PCR; TCRdb stores in-frame clones only, minus some. The table includes roughly 150,000 clones, 70% to 85% detected once. This clonotype was sampled from a male donor in good health and CMV-seronegative. Material: PBMCs. The chain employs TRBV9 and TRBJ1-6; 9 nucleotides align to TRBD1. CDR3 DNA: TGTGCCAGCACCCAGGGACAGGGAGTTTCACCCCTCCACTTT. As protein: CASTQGQGVSPLHF. The complete variable domain, with remaining parts taken from reference TRBV9 and TRBJ1-6, reads DSGVTQTPKHLITATGQRVTLRCSPRSGDLSVYWYQQSLDQGLQFLIQYYNGEERAKGNILERFSAQQFPDLHSELNLSSLELGDSALYFCASTQGQGVSPLHFGNGTRLTVT.